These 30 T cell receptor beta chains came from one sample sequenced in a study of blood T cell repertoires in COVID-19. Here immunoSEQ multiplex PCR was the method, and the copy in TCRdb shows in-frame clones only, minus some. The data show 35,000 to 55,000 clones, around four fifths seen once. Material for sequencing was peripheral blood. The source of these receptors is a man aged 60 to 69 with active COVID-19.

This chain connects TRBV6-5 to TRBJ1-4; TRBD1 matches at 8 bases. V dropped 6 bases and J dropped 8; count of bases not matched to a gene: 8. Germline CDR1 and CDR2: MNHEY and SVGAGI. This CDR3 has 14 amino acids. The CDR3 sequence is CASRPGTGGEKLFF. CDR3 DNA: TGTGCCAGCAGGCCCGGGACAGGAGGGGAAAAACTGTTTTTT.

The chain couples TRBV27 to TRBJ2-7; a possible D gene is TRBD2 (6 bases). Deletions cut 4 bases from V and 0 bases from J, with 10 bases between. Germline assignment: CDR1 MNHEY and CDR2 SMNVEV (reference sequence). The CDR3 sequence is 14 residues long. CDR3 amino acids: CASSSRGTSYEQYF. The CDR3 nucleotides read TGTGCCAGCAGTTCGCGGGGTACCTCCTACGAGCAGTACTTC.

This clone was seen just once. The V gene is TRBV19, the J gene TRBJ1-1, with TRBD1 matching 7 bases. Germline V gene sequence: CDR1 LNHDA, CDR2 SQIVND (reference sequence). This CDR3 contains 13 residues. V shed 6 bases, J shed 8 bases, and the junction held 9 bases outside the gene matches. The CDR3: CASSRGQAIEAFF. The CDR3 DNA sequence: TGTGCCAGTAGCCGCGGACAGGCCATCGAAGCTTTCTTT.

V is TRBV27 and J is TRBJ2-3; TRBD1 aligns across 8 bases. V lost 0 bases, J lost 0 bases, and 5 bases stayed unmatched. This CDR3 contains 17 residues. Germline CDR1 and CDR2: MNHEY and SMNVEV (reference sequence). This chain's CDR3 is CASSLSRGTGSTDTQYF. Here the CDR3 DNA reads TGTGCCAGCAGTTTATCGAGGGGGACAGGTAGCACAGATACGCAGTATTTT.

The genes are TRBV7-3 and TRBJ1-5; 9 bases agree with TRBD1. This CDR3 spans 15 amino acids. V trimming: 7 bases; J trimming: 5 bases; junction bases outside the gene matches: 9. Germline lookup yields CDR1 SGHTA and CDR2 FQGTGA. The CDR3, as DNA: TGTGCCAGCACCGACCACAGGGGGCTAGATCAGCCCCAGCATTTT. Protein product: CASTDHRGLDQPQHF.

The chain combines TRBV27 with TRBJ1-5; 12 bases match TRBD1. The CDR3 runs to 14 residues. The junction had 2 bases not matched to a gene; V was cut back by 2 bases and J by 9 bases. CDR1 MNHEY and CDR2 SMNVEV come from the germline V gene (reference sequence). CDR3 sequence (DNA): TGTGCCAGCAGTTTAGGGACAGGGGGCTGGCCCCAGCATTTT. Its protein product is CASSLGTGGWPQHF.

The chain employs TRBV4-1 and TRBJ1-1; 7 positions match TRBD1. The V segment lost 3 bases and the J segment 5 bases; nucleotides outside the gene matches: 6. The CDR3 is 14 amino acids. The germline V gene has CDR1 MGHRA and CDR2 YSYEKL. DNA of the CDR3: TGCGCCAGCAGCCAGGAAGGGGGCAGGACTGAAGCTTTCTTT. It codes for CASSQEGGRTEAFF.

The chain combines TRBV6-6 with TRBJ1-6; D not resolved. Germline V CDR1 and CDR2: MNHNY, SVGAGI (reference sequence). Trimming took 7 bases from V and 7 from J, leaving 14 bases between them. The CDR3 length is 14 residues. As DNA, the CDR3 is TGTGCCAGCACGGCATCCCCGGGGAATTCACCCCTCCACTTT. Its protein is CASTASPGNSPLHF.

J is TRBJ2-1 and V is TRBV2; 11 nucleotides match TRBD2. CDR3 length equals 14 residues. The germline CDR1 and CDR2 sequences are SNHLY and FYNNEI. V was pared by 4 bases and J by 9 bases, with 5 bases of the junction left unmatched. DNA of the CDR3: TGTGCCAGCAGTGTATTAACTAGCGGGAGTGAGCAGTTCTTC. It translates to CASSVLTSGSEQFF.

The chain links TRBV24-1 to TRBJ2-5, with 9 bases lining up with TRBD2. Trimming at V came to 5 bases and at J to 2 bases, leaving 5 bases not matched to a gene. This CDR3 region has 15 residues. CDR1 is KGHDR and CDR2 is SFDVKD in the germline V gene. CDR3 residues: CATSGTSEGQETQYF. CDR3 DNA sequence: TGTGCCACCAGTGGGACTAGCGAGGGGCAAGAGACCCAGTACTTC.

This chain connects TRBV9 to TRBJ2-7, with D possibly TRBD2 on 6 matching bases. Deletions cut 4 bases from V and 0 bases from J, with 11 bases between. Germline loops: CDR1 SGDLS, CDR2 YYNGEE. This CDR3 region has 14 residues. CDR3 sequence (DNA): TGTGCCAGCAGCCCAGCGACTAGCTCCTACGAGCAGTACTTC. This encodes CASSPATSSYEQYF.

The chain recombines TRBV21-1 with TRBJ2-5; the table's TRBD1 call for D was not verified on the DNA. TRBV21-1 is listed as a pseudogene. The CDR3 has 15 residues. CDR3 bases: TGTGCCAGCACCCAGGGTACCCCCTTCCAAGAGACCCAGTACTTC. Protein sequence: CASTQGTPFQETQYF.

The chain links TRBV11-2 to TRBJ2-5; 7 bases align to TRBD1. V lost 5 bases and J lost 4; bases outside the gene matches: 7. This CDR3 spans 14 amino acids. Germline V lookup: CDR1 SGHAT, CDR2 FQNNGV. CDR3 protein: CASSIQTGSETQYF. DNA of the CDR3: TGTGCCAGCAGCATCCAGACAGGGTCAGAGACCCAGTACTTC.

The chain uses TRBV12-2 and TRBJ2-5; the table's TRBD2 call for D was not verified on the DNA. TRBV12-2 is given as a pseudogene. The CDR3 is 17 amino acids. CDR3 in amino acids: CASRLVSSGGTQETQYF. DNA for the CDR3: TGTGCAAGTCGCTTAGTATCTAGCGGGGGGACCCAAGAGACCCAGTACTTC.

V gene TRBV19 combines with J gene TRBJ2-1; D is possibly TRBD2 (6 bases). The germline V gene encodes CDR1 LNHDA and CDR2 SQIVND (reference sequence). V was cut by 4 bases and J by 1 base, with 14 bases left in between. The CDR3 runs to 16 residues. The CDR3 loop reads CASSTPVAGSYNEQFF. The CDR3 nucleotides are TGTGCCAGTAGTACCCCGGTCGCGGGGTCCTACAATGAGCAGTTCTTC.

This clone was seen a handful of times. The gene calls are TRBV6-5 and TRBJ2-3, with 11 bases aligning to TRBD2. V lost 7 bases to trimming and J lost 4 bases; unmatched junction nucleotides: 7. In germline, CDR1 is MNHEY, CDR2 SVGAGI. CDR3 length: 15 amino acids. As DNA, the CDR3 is TGTGCCAGCATTGGACTAGCGGGCTCACCAGATACGCAGTATTTT. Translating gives CASIGLAGSPDTQYF.

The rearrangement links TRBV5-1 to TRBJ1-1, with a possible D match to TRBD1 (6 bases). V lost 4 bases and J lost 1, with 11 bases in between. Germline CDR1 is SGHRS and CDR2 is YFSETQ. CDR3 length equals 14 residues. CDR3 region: CASSPGHQNTEAFF. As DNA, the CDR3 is TGCGCCAGCAGCCCGGGACATCAGAACACTGAAGCTTTCTTT.

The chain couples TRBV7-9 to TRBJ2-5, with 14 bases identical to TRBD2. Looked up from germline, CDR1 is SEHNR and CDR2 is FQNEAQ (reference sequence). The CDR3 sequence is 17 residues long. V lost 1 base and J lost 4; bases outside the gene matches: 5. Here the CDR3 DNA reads TGTGCCAGCAGCTTAGGAGGGACTAGCGGGAGAGGAGAGACCCAGTACTTC. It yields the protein CASSLGGTSGRGETQYF.

CDR3 nucleotide sequence: TGCGCCAGCAGCCAGGGATCGGGGGGCATGTCCTACGAGCAGTACTTC. Translated, it gives CASSQGSGGMSYEQYF. This chain uses TRBV4-1 with TRBJ2-7, with D maybe TRBD2 (7 bases). V lost 3 bases and J lost 1, with 16 bases in between. CDR3 length: 16 amino acids. Germline CDR1 MGHRA, CDR2 YSYEKL.

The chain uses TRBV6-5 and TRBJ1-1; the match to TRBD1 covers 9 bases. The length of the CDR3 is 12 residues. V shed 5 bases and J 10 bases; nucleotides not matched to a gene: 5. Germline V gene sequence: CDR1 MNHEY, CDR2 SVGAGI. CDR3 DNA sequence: TGTGCCAGCAGTCCGGACAGGGGACGAGCTTTCTTT. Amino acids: CASSPDRGRAFF.

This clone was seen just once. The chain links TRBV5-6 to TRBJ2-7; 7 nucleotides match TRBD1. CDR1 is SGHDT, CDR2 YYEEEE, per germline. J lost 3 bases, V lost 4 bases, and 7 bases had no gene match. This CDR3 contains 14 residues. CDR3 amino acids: CASSTGTEDYEQYF. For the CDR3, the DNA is TGTGCCAGCAGCACCGGGACAGAAGACTACGAGCAGTACTTC.

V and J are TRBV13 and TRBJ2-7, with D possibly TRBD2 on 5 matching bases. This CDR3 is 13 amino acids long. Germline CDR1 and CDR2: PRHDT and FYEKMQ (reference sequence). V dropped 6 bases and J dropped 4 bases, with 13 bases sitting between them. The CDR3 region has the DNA TGTGCCAGCAGAGTGCGGGCTGGATACGAGCAGTACTTC. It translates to CASRVRAGYEQYF.

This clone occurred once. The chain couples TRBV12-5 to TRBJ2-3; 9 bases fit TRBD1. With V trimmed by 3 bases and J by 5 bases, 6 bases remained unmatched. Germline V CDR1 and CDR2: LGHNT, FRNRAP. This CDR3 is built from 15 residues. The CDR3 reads CASGLGTGNRDTQYF. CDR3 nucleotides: TGTGCTAGTGGTTTAGGGACAGGGAACAGAGATACGCAGTATTTT.

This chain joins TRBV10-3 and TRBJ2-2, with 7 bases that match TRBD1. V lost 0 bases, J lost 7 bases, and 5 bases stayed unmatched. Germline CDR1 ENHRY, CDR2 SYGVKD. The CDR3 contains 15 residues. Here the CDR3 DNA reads TGTGCCATCAGTGAGTCGACAGGGAAGGTCGGGGAGCTGTTTTTT. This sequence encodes CAISESTGKVGELFF.

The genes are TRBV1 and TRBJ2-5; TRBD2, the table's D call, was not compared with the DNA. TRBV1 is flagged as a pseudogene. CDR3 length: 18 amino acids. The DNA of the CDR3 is TGCACCAGCAGGAATAACGAACGACCAGCGGAGTACCAAGAGACCCAGTACTTC. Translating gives CTSRNNERPAEYQETQYF.

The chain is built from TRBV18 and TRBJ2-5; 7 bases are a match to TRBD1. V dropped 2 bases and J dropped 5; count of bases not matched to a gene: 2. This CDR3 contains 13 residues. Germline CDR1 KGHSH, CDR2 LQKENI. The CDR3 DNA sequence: TGTGCCAGCTCACCAGACAGGGCGGAGACCCAGTACTTC. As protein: CASSPDRAETQYF.

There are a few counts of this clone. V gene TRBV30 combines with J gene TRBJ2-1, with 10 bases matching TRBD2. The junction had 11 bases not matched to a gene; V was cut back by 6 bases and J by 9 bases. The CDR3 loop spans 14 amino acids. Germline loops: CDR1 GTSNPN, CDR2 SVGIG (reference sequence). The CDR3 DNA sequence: TGTGCCTGCCCGGGACTAGCGCGGTTTAGTGAGCAGTTCTTC. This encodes CACPGLARFSEQFF.

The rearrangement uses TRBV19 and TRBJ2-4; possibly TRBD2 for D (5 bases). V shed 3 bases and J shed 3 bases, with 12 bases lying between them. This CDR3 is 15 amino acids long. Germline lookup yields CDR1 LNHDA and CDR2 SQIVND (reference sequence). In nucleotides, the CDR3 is TGTGCCAGTAGTATCTCGGGGTACGGCAAAAACATTCAGTACTTC. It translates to CASSISGYGKNIQYF.

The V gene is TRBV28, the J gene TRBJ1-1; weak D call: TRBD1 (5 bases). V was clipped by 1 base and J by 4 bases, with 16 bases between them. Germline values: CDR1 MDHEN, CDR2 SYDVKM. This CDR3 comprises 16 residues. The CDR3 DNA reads TGTGCCAGCAGTTTATTGGATCCCCGCAGGGTCACTGAAGCTTTCTTT. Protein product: CASSLLDPRRVTEAFF.

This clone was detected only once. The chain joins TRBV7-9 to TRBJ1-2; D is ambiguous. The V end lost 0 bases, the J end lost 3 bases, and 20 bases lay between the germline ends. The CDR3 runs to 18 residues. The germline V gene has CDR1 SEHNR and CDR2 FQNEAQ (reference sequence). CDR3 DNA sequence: TGTGCCAGCAGCTTAGCGCTGTCACCCGAGGTCCCCTACTATGGCTACACCTTC. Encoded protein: CASSLALSPEVPYYGYTF.